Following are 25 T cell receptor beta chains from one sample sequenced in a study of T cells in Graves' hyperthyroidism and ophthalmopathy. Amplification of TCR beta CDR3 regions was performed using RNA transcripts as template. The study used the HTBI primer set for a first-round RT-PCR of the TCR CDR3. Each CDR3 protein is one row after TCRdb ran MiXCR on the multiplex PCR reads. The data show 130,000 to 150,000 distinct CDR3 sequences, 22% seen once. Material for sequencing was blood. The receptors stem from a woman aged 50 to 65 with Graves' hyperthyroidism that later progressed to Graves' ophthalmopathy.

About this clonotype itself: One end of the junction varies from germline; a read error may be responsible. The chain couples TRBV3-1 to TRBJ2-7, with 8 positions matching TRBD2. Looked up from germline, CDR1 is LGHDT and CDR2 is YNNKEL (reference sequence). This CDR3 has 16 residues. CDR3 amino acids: CASSHIRLAGSNEQYF. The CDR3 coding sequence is TGTGCCAGCAGCCATATCCGGCTAGCGGGCTCCAACGAGCAGTACTTC.

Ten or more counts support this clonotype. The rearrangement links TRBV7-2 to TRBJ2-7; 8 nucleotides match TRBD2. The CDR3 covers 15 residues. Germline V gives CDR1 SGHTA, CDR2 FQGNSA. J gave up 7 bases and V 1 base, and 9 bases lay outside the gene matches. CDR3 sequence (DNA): TGTGCCAGCAGCTTAGGGTGGCGGGGGGTCGAGGAGCAGTACTTC. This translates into CASSLGWRGVEEQYF.

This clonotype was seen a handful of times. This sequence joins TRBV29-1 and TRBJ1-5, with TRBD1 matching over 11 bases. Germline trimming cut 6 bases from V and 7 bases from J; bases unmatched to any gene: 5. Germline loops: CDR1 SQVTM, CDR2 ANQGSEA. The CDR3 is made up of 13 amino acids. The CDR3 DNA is TGCAGCGTGGACAGGGGGCTGGGGCAGCCCCAGCATTTT. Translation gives CSVDRGLGQPQHF.

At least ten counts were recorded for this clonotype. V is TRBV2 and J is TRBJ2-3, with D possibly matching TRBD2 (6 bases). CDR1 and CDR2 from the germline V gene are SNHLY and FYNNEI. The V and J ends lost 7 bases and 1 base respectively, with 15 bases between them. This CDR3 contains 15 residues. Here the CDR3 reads CASTYGTQGTDTQYF. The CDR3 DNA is TGTGCCAGCACCTACGGGACTCAGGGCACAGATACGCAGTATTTT. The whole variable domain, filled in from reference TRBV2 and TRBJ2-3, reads EPEVTQTPSHQVTQMGQEVILRCVPISNHLYFYWYRQILGQKVEFLVSFYNNEISEKSEIFDDQFSVERPDGSNFTLKIRSTKLEDSAMYFCASTYGTQGTDTQYFGPGTRLTVL.

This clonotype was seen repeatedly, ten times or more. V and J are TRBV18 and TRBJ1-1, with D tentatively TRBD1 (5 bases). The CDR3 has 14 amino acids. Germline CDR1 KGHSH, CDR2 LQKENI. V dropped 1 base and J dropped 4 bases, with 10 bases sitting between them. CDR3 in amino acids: CASSPRRGTTEAFF. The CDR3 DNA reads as TGTGCCAGCTCACCACGACGAGGGACCACTGAAGCTTTCTTT. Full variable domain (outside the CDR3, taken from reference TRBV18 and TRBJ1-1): NAGVMQNPRHLVRRRGQEARLRCSPMKGHSHVYWYRQLPEEGLKFMVYLQKENIIDESGMPKERFSAEFPKEGPSILRIQQVVRGDSAAYFCASSPRRGTTEAFFGQGTRLTVV.

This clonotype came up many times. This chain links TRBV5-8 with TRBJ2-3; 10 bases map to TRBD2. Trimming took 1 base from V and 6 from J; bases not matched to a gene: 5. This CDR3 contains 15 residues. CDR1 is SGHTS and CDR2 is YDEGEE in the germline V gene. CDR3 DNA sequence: TGTGCCAGCAGCTTGCAAGCGGGAGGGGTGGATACGCAGTATTTT. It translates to CASSLQAGGVDTQYF.

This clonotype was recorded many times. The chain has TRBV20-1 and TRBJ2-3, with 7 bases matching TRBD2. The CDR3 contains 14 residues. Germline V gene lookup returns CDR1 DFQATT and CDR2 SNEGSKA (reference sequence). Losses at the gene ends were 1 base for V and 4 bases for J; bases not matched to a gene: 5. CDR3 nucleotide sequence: TGCAGTGCTAGAGGGTCTGGGGGGGCAGATACGCAGTATTTT. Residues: CSARGSGGADTQYF.

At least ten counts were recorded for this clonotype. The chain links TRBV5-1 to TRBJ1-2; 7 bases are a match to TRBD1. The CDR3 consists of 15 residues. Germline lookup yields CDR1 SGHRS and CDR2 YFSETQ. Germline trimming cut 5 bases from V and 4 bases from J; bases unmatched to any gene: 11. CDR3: CASRHPGQRSYGYTF. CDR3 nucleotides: TGCGCCAGCAGGCATCCGGGACAGAGGTCCTATGGCTACACCTTC.

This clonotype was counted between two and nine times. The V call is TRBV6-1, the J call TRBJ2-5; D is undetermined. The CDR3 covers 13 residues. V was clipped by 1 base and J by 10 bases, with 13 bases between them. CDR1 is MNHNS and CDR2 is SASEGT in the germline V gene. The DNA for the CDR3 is TGTGCCAGCAGTGAAGTCAGGCCTATCGTCCAGTACTTC. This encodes CASSEVRPIVQYF.

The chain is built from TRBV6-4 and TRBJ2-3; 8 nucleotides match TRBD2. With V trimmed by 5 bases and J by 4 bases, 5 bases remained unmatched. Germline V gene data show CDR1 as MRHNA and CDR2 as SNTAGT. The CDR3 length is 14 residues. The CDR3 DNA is TGTGCCAGCAGTCCCGCGGGGGGCGCAGATACGCAGTATTTT. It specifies CASSPAGGADTQYF.

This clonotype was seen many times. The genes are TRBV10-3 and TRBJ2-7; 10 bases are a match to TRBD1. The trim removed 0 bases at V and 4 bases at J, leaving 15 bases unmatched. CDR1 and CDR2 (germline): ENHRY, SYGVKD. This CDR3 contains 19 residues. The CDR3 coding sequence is TGTGCCATCAGTGAGTCGGGACAGGGGCTGACCTTAAACCTGTACGAGCAGTACTTC. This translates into CAISESGQGLTLNLYEQYF.

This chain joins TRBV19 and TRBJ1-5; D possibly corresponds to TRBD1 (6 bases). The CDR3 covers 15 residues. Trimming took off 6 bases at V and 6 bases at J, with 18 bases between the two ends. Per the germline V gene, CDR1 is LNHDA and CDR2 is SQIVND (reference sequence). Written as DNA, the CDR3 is TGTGCCAGTAGAGATAGAACAGGGCGAAGTCAGCCCCAGCATTTT. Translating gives CASRDRTGRSQPQHF.

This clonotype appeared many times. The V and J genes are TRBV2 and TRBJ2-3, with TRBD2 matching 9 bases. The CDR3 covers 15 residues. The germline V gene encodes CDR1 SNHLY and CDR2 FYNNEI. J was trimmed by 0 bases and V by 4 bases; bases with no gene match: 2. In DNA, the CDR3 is TGTGCCAGCAGTGCCGGGACTAGCAGCACAGATACGCAGTATTTT. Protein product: CASSAGTSSTDTQYF.

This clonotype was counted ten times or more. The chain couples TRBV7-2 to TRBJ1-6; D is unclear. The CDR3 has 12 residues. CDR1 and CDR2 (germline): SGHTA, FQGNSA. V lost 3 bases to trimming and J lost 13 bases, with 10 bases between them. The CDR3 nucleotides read TGTGCCAGCAGCTTCAGCCCAGCGCCCCTCCACTTT. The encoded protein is CASSFSPAPLHF.

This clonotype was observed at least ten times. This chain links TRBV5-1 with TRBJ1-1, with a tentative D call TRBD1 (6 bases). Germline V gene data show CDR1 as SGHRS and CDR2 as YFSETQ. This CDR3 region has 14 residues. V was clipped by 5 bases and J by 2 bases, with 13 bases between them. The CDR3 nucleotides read TGCGCCAGCAGATCGGGACAAATAAACACTGAAGCTTTCTTT. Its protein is CASRSGQINTEAFF.

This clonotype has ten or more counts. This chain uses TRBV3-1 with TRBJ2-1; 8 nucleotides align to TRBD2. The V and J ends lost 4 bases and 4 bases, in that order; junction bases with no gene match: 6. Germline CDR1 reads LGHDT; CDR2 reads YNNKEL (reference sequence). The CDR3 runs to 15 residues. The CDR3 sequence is CASSLSSGNYNEQFF. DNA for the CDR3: TGTGCCAGCAGCCTAAGTAGCGGGAATTACAATGAGCAGTTCTTC.

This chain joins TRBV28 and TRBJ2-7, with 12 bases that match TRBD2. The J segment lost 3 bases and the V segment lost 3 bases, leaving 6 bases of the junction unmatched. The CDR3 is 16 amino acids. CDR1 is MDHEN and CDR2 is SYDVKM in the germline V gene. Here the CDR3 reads CASSFSLAGGDYEQYF. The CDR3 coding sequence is TGTGCCAGCAGTTTTTCCCTAGCGGGAGGGGACTACGAGCAGTACTTC. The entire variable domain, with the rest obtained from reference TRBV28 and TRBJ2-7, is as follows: DVKVTQSSRYLVKRTGEKVFLECVQDMDHENMFWYRQDPGLGLRLIYFSYDVKMKEKGDIPEGYSVSREKKERFSLILESASTNQTSMYLCASSFSLAGGDYEQYFGPGTRLTVT.

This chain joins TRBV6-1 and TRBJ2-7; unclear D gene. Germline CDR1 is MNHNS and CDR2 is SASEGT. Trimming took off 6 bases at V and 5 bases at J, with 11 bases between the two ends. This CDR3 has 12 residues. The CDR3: CASSQVGNEQYF. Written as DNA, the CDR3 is TGTGCCAGCAGCCAAGTAGGGAACGAGCAGTACTTC.

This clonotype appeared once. CDR3 residues: CASSLRLAGNNEQFF. In DNA, the CDR3 is TGCGCCAGCAGCCTGCGACTAGCGGGAAACAATGAGCAGTTCTTC. The chain couples TRBV5-1 to TRBJ2-1; 11 bases match TRBD2. Trimming took 4 bases from V and 5 from J; bases not matched to a gene: 5. The CDR3 loop spans 15 amino acids. From germline, CDR1 is SGHRS and CDR2 YFSETQ.

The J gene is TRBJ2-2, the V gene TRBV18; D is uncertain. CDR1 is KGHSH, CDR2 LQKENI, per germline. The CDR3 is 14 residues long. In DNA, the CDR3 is TGTGTCACCCGCTTGGGATCAAACACCGGGGAGCTGTTTTTT. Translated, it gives CVTRLGSNTGELFF.

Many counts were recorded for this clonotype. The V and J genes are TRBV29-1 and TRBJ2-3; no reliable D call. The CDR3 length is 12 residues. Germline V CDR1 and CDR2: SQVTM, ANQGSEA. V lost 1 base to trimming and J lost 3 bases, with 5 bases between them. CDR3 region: CSVEGKTDTQYF. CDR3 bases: TGCAGCGTTGAAGGGAAAACAGATACGCAGTATTTT.

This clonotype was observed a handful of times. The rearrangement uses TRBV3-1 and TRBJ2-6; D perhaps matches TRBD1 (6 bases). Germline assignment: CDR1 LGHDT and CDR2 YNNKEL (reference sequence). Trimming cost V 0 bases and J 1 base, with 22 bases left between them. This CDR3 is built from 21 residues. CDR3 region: CASSQDTRTARVVSGANVLTF. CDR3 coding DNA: TGTGCCAGCAGCCAAGATACAAGGACAGCGAGAGTCGTATCTGGGGCCAACGTCCTGACTTTC.

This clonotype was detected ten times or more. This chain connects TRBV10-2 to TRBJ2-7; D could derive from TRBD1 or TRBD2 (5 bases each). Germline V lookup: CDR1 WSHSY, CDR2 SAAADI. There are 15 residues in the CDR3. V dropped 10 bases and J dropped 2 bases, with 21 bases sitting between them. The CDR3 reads CATQEPGTDPYEQYF. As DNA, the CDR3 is TGCGCCACCCAGGAGCCCGGGACCGATCCCTACGAGCAGTACTTC.

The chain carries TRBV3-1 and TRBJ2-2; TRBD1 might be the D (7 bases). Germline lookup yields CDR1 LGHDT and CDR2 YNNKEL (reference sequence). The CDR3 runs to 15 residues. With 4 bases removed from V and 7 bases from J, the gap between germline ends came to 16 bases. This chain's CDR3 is CASSRLEGAGGELFF. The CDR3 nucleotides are TGTGCCAGCAGCCGTTTGGAGGGGGCTGGCGGGGAGCTGTTTTTT.

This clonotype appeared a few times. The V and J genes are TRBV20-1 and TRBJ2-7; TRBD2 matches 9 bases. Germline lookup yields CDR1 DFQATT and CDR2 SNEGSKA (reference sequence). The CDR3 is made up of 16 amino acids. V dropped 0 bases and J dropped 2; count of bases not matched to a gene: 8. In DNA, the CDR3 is TGCAGTGCTAGAGAGATAGCGGGAGCCACCACCTACGAGCAGTACTTC. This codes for CSAREIAGATTYEQYF.